The clone carrying this T cell receptor (beta chain) was seen a handful of times. The sample belongs to a study of human T cells and chemical hapten exposure. Study-wide context: Each patch test put 0.01% DPC on the upper back, and results were read at 6 days. A patient group, mainly female, showed alopecia areata, totalis or universalis.

Described time point: patch test 3, about 24 weeks after DPC sensitization. Sample treatment: therapeutic diphenylcyclopropenone sensitization with weekly scalp DPC. Unique molecular identifiers were attached to individual cDNA molecules within the library. Each CDR3 protein gets one entry after TCRdb re-called the RACE reads with MiXCR. The sample yields about 84,000 distinct CDR3 sequences, roughly 10% seen once. J gave up 5 bases and V 6 bases, and 6 bases lay outside the gene matches. The germline CDR1 and CDR2 sequences are LNHDA and SQIVND (reference sequence). The CDR3 runs to 14 residues. The sequence was collected from a woman in her 50s with alopecia areata. Some clones in this sample may be carry-over from other donors' samples. The V gene is TRBV19, the J gene TRBJ2-7; 11 nucleotides agree with TRBD2. Material: whole blood, obtained in connection with sensitization to the hapten diphenylcyclopropenone (DPC). In DNA form, the CDR3 reads TGTGCCAGTAGCCGCTTAGCGGGAGGGGACGAGCAGTACTTC. Translated, it gives CASSRLAGGDEQYF.